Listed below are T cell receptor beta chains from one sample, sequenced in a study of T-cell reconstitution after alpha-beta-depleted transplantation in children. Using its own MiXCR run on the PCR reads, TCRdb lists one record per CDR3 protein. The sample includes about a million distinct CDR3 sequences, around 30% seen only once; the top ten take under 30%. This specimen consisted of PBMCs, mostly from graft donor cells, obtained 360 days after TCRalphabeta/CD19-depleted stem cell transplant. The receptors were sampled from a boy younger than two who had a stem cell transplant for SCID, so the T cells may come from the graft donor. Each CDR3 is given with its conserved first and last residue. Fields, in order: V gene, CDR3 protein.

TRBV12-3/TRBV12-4,CASSPGASGGLTDTQYF
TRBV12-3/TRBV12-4,CASSPITGGQTQYF
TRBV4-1,CASSLQGTAKETQYF
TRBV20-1,CSARRDRREQYF
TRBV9,CASSSLGGQGNEQFF
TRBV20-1,CSARDEGTYDYGYTF
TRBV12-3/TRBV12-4,CASTSGQKSSGANVLTF
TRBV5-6,CASSLDLGGKYEQYF
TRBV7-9,CASSLQTTRRLNEKLFF
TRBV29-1,CSVEDIYSGAEAFF
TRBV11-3,CASSLGTRQGSSWLREGYTF
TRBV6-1,CASSRTANSYNEQFF
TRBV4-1,CASSQDWVFVNNEQFF
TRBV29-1,CSARTGNYGYTF
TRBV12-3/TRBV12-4,CASSLPQRELYNEQFF
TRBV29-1,CSVDRPGLAGTGELFF
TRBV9,CASSRGGHQQGLFF
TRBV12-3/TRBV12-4,CASSPSPAHSNQPQHF
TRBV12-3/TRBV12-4,CASTRGGYTDTQYF
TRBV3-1,CASSRGHSSYEQYF
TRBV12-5,CASGPGLAAGTQYF
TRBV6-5,CASSYWARDSSKHTQYF
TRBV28,CASSQNPRNSGANVLTF
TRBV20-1,CSQLPGLAGGSYNEQFF
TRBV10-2,CASSEGTIPYEQYF
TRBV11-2,CASSRRLAGAEGNTNEQFF
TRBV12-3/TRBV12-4,CASRPPLQLATDTQYF
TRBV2,CASRRTGLAGVNYNEQFF
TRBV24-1,CATSDPDSGANVLTF
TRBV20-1,CSARDGTTNTGELFF
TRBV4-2,CASSQDRHGAYNEQFF
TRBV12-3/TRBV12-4,CASSPALGELFF
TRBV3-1,CASSPTSGAASSTDTQYF
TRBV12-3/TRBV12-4,CASTGGTRQHF
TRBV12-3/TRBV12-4,CASSFTWGSNQPQHF
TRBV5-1,CASSRDLETYEQYF
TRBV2,CTSSSPLAGGLPSTDTQYF
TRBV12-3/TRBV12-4,CASSLAAKNIQYF
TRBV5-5,CASSFWGGITGELSF
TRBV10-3,CAISELAGGVTDTQYF
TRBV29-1,CSVEDTGFHEQFF
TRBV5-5,CASSQRTGSMETQYF
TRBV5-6,CASSHLPGGGAYF
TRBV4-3,CASSQDPVGDYSTDTQYF
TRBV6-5,CASSSSEGLTTYNEQFF
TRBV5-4,CASMDRGLSDTQYF
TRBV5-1,CASSTFSGASTDTQYF
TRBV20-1,CSATRGTGPSNEQFF
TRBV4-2,CATSTGSDYGYTF
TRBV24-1,CATSPERTGTYNEQFF